One and the same sample provided the 12 T cell receptor beta chains below, sequenced in a study of cytomegalovirus exposure and HLA in healthy donors. Use of 60 Vbeta and 13 Jbeta primers characterized the PCR. Repertoires were generated with immunoSEQ multiplex PCR, while TCRdb's copy carries only in-frame clones and drops some. The data show 90,000 to 100,000 clones, with approximately 80% seen just once and 4.9% held by the top ten. Material: PBMCs. Receptors were obtained from a middle-aged woman in good health and CMV-seronegative.

J is TRBJ2-2 and V is TRBV5-1, with TRBD1 matching 7 bases. The CDR3 is 15 amino acids. J gave up 4 bases and V 4 bases, and 7 bases lay outside the gene matches. Germline-derived CDR1 and CDR2 are SGHRS and YFSETQ. CDR3 nucleotide sequence: TGCGCCAGCAGCGCTCCGGGACAGAGCACCGGGGAGCTGTTTTTT. Its translation is CASSAPGQSTGELFF.

This chain joins TRBV5-1 and TRBJ1-1; D remains unclear. V was trimmed by 1 base and J by 10 bases, leaving 17 bases between them. The CDR3 sequence is 14 residues long. Germline CDR1 and CDR2: SGHRS and YFSETQ. CDR3 sequence (DNA): TGCGCCAGCAGCTTGAGTTACGGGGTGGTCGGAGCTTTCTTT. Translated, it gives CASSLSYGVVGAFF.

The chain uses TRBV6-5 and TRBJ1-4, with D possibly being TRBD1 (6 bases). V was trimmed by 8 bases and J by 7 bases, leaving 17 bases between them. Looked up from germline, CDR1 is MNHEY and CDR2 is SVGAGI. The CDR3 covers 14 residues. The CDR3 DNA is TGTGCCAGCTCCAACAACAGGGATACTGAAAAACTGTTTTTT. It translates to CASSNNRDTEKLFF.

This clone was picked up one time. The J gene is TRBJ2-7, the V gene TRBV5-1; 9 bases are shared with TRBD1. CDR1 is SGHRS and CDR2 is YFSETQ in the germline V gene. The CDR3 length is 15 residues. Unmatched junction bases numbered 6, after V lost 5 bases and J lost 0 bases. CDR3 sequence reads: CASRGGQGPSYEQYF. The DNA for the CDR3 is TGCGCCAGCAGGGGGGGACAGGGACCCTCCTACGAGCAGTACTTC.

The genes are TRBV2 and TRBJ1-4; 7 positions match TRBD1. V shed 4 bases and J 1 base; nucleotides not matched to a gene: 3. The CDR3 has 15 residues. Germline loops: CDR1 SNHLY, CDR2 FYNNEI. Here the CDR3 reads CASSVGGGTNEKLFF. In nucleotides, the CDR3 is TGTGCCAGCAGTGTAGGGGGCGGAACTAATGAAAAACTGTTTTTT.

This clone occurred a few times. The chain joins TRBV6-6 to TRBJ1-6; a possible D gene is TRBD1 (6 bases). The germline V and J ends were trimmed by 7 bases and 7 bases, with 11 bases remaining between them. Germline CDR1 reads MNHNY; CDR2 reads SVGAGI (reference sequence). The CDR3 is 13 amino acids. The CDR3 spells CASTLDRNSPLHF. The CDR3 nucleotides are TGTGCCAGCACCCTGGACAGAAATTCACCCCTCCACTTT.

The chain employs TRBV11-2 and TRBJ1-2; 11 bases map to TRBD1. Germline values: CDR1 SGHAT, CDR2 FQNNGV. The CDR3 has 15 amino acids. Losses at the gene ends were 1 base for V and 8 bases for J; bases not matched to a gene: 6. CDR3 in DNA: TGTGCCAGCAGCTTAGTGGGACAGGGGGGCTCCGGCTACACCTTC. As protein: CASSLVGQGGSGYTF.

This chain joins TRBV6-5 and TRBJ1-2; 7 nucleotides agree with TRBD1. The V gene end was trimmed by 5 bases and the J gene end by 3 bases; junction bases not matched to a gene: 9. This CDR3 has 15 amino acids. The germline CDR1 and CDR2 sequences are MNHEY and SVGAGI. The CDR3 loop is CASSPDRDPYYGYTF. CDR3 bases: TGTGCCAGCAGTCCCGACAGGGATCCCTACTATGGCTACACCTTC.

The chain uses TRBV27 and TRBJ1-5; no reliable D call. The CDR3 extends over 13 amino acids. Germline CDR1 MNHEY, CDR2 SMNVEV (reference sequence). The V end was cut by 0 bases, the J end by 7 bases, with 7 bases between. CDR3 loop: CASSLSNIQPQHF. CDR3 DNA: TGTGCCAGCAGTTTATCTAATATCCAGCCCCAGCATTTT.

The chain employs TRBV18 and TRBJ1-5; unclear D gene. V dropped 0 bases and J dropped 7 bases, with 10 bases sitting between them. The CDR3 sequence is 14 residues long. Germline values: CDR1 KGHSH, CDR2 LQKENI. CDR3 sequence: CASSPPGVGQPQHF. CDR3 DNA: TGTGCCAGCTCACCACCCGGGGTCGGGCAGCCCCAGCATTTT.

This clone has only a few counts. The chain links TRBV29-1 to TRBJ1-1, with a weak D call TRBD1 (5 bases). V was shortened by 4 bases and J by 10 bases, with 19 bases between the two germline ends. The CDR3 has 13 amino acids. Germline assignment: CDR1 SQVTM and CDR2 ANQGSEA. CDR3 loop: CSVGKGVGSRAFF. Here the CDR3 DNA reads TGCAGCGTTGGTAAAGGGGTGGGAAGTAGAGCTTTCTTT.

The chain has TRBV6-5 and TRBJ2-3; no clear D gene. CDR1 is MNHEY, CDR2 SVGAGI, per germline. The V and J ends lost 6 bases and 4 bases respectively, with 14 bases between them. The CDR3 contains 14 residues. The CDR3 DNA reads TGTGCCAGCAGCCCAGGTTTTGGATCAGATACGCAGTATTTT. It specifies CASSPGFGSDTQYF.